Listed here are 19 T cell receptor beta chains from one sample, sequenced in a study of T cell repertoires in aging, cancer and after chemotherapy. Amplification of TCR beta used genomic DNA extracted from peripheral blood. Multiplex touch-down PCR with TRB-A/B primers amplified rearranged V-D-J TRB sequences. TCRdb ran MiXCR on the multiplex PCR reads and lists one entry per CDR3 protein. The table has about 5,600 distinct CDR3 sequences, around 27% seen once; the top ten hold roughly 10%. Material: blood. Receptor source: a human donor with a solid tumor.

In DNA form, the CDR3 reads TGTGCCAACAGGGTCTCTGGGGCCAACGTCCTGACTTTC. Translation gives CANRVSGANVLTF. The V gene is TRBV7-3, the J gene TRBJ2-6; D is possibly TRBD1 (6 bases). The V gene lost 10 bases and the J gene lost 0 bases, with 7 bases spanning the gap. The CDR3 extends over 13 amino acids. CDR1 and CDR2 (germline): SGHTA, FQGTGA.

Sample share makes this clonotype medium-sized. The chain is built from TRBV6-6 and TRBJ2-3; the match to TRBD2 covers 10 bases. CDR3 size: 17 residues. CDR1 is MNHNY and CDR2 is SVGAGI in the germline V gene (reference sequence). J was trimmed by 0 bases and V by 0 bases; bases with no gene match: 3. CDR3 DNA: TGTGCCAGCAGTTACTCCGGGACTAGCGCTAGCACAGATACGCAGTATTTT. Amino acid sequence: CASSYSGTSASTDTQYF.

This clonotype was seen more than once but under ten times. The rearrangement links TRBV6-5 to TRBJ2-2; maybe TRBD1 (6 bases). V lost 8 bases, J lost 6 bases, and 13 bases lay in between. Germline assignment: CDR1 MNHEY and CDR2 SVGAGI. This CDR3 comprises 13 residues. Written as DNA, the CDR3 is TGTGCCAGCCTCGACAAGGGGGCCGGGGAGCTGTTTTTT. This codes for CASLDKGAGELFF.

The chain is built from TRBV6-5 and TRBJ1-5; D gene uncertain. The CDR3 is 13 residues long. Trimming removed 5 bases at V and 7 bases at J, with 12 bases between. Germline assignment: CDR1 MNHEY and CDR2 SVGAGI. This CDR3 is CASSRLFDQPQHF. The CDR3 DNA follows: TGTGCCAGCAGTCGCCTATTTGACCAGCCCCAGCATTTT.

The V call is TRBV7-2, the J call TRBJ1-5, with a weak D call TRBD1 (6 bases). The length of the CDR3 is 14 residues. V lost 3 bases and J lost 6, with 12 bases in between. Germline V gene sequence: CDR1 SGHTA, CDR2 FQGNSA. CDR3 sequence: CASSFLGGGQPQHF. CDR3 nucleotide sequence: TGTGCCAGCAGCTTTCTCGGAGGGGGTCAGCCCCAGCATTTT.

This clonotype was detected only once. The CDR3 is CASSLLFGTSGATGELFF. The CDR3 DNA is TGCGCCAGCAGCCTTTTATTCGGTACTAGCGGAGCAACCGGGGAGCTGTTTTTT. J is TRBJ2-2 and V is TRBV5-1; 8 nucleotides align to TRBD2. The V gene end was trimmed by 4 bases and the J gene end by 5 bases; junction bases not matched to a gene: 16. Germline V CDR1 and CDR2: SGHRS, YFSETQ. The CDR3 extends over 18 amino acids.

The chain recombines TRBV20-1 with TRBJ1-5; D is undetermined. The CDR3 is 16 amino acids. The germline V and J ends were trimmed by 3 bases and 4 bases, with 19 bases remaining between them. Per germline, CDR1 DFQATT and CDR2 SNEGSKA (reference sequence). CDR3 sequence reads: CSASRSVVFGNQPQHF. The CDR3 DNA is TGCAGTGCTAGCCGGTCTGTGGTTTTCGGGAATCAGCCCCAGCATTTT.

This clonotype was detected a few times. The CDR3 is CASSIGLRQERNYGYTF. The CDR3 coding sequence is TGTGCCAGTAGTATAGGTCTTCGACAGGAAAGAAACTATGGCTACACCTTC. V and J are TRBV19 and TRBJ1-2, with D possibly TRBD1 on 6 matching bases. Germline lookup yields CDR1 LNHDA and CDR2 SQIVND (reference sequence). The V end was cut by 1 base, the J end by 2 bases, with 17 bases between. The CDR3 has 17 residues.

This sequence joins TRBV7-9 and TRBJ1-4; D not certain. The germline V gene has CDR1 SEHNR and CDR2 FQNEAQ (reference sequence). V lost 9 bases to trimming and J lost 0 bases, with 20 bases between them. The CDR3 contains 17 residues. CDR3 sequence (DNA): TGTGCCAGAAACTTAGTCCCCCACAGAGCAACTAATGAAAAACTGTTTTTT. It translates to CARNLVPHRATNEKLFF.

The chain links TRBV6-5 to TRBJ1-5; D is unresolved. Between the trimmed V and J ends, which lost 8 bases and 1 base, there was a span of 9 bases. Germline CDR1 and CDR2: MNHEY and SVGAGI. There are 13 residues in the CDR3. The CDR3 protein is CASGGRSNQPQHF. Written as DNA, the CDR3 is TGTGCCAGCGGAGGACGGAGCAATCAGCCCCAGCATTTT.

The genes are TRBV7-3 and TRBJ2-2; D possibly uses TRBD1 or TRBD2 (5 bases each). The CDR3 runs 16 residues. Germline V gene sequence: CDR1 SGHTA, CDR2 FQGTGA. V was clipped by 4 bases and J by 7 bases, with 19 bases between them. The DNA of the CDR3 is TGTGCCAGCAGCTCTTCAGGGCTAGCCTACGTCGGGGAGCTGTTTTTT. This gives the protein CASSSSGLAYVGELFF. The variable domain in full, with the rest retrieved from reference TRBV7-3 and TRBJ2-2, is GAGVSQTPSNKVTEKGKYVELRCDPISGHTALYWYRQSLGQGPEFLIYFQGTGAADDSGLPNDRFFAVRPEGSVSTLKIQRTERGDSAVYLCASSSSGLAYVGELFFGEGSRLTVL.

Written as DNA, the CDR3 is TGTGCCAGCAGTTTAAGACCGCGGGAGGCCGGCGGGGAGCTGTTTTTT. As protein: CASSLRPREAGGELFF. The rearrangement links TRBV27 to TRBJ2-2; 8 bases agree with TRBD2. CDR1 is MNHEY and CDR2 is SMNVEV in the germline V gene (reference sequence). Trimming took 2 bases from V and 7 from J; bases not matched to a gene: 9. This CDR3 has 16 amino acids.

This chain links TRBV28 with TRBJ1-3; 10 nucleotides match TRBD1. Germline values: CDR1 MDHEN, CDR2 SYDVKM. This CDR3 spans 15 amino acids. Germline trimming cut 10 bases from V and 4 bases from J; bases unmatched to any gene: 10. Here the CDR3 reads CATLTGGYVGNTIYF. The CDR3 DNA follows: TGTGCCACCCTGACAGGGGGCTATGTAGGAAACACCATATATTTT. The full variable domain, in which reference TRBV28 and TRBJ1-3 provide the parts outside the CDR3, is DVKVTQSSRYLVKRTGEKVFLECVQDMDHENMFWYRQDPGLGLRLIYFSYDVKMKEKGDIPEGYSVSREKKERFSLILESASTNQTSMYLCATLTGGYVGNTIYFGEGSWLTVV.

Judged by abundance, this clonotype is medium-sized. The J gene is TRBJ1-1, the V gene TRBV30; possible D gene TRBD1, 6 bases. The CDR3 has 15 residues. Germline V gene lookup returns CDR1 GTSNPN and CDR2 SVGIG (reference sequence). V was cut by 2 bases and J by 3 bases, with 16 bases left in between. The CDR3 DNA follows: TGTGCCTGGAGTTCGACGACAGGATGGGACACTGAAGCTTTCTTT. This sequence encodes CAWSSTTGWDTEAFF.

The chain is built from TRBV6-1 and TRBJ1-5, with TRBD1 identical over 9 bases. This CDR3 is 15 amino acids long. V was pared by 7 bases and J by 6 bases, with 10 bases of the junction left unmatched. Germline CDR1 and CDR2: MNHNS and SASEGT. CDR3 loop: CASTPVTGGSQPQHF. For the CDR3, the DNA is TGTGCCAGCACTCCGGTGACAGGGGGAAGTCAGCCCCAGCATTTT.

The chain joins TRBV13 to TRBJ1-2, with unresolved D. The germline V gene has CDR1 PRHDT and CDR2 FYEKMQ (reference sequence). The CDR3 is made up of 12 amino acids. Trimming removed 0 bases at V and 4 bases at J, with 3 bases between. Written as DNA, the CDR3 is TGTGCCAGCAGCTTAGGGGTCTATGGCTACACCTTC. Residues: CASSLGVYGYTF.

The chain combines TRBV5-1 with TRBJ1-1; TRBD1 might be the D (6 bases). Germline V gives CDR1 SGHRS, CDR2 YFSETQ. The CDR3 extends over 14 amino acids. With 1 base removed from V and 0 bases from J, the gap between germline ends came to 7 bases. The CDR3 is CASSLRTVNTEAFF. CDR3 coding DNA: TGCGCCAGCAGCTTGAGGACAGTGAACACTGAAGCTTTCTTT.

This clonotype was detected only a few times. This chain connects TRBV5-5 to TRBJ1-5, with 7 bases identical to TRBD1. The germline V gene has CDR1 SGHKS and CDR2 YYEKEE (reference sequence). The CDR3 spans 14 residues. V lost 4 bases and J lost 8; bases outside the gene matches: 9. Here the CDR3 reads CASSPGTAWEPQHF. The CDR3 DNA is TGTGCCAGCAGCCCCGGGACAGCCTGGGAGCCCCAGCATTTT.

The rearrangement links TRBV9 to TRBJ1-3; 8 bases are a match to TRBD1. CDR3 length: 18 amino acids. V dropped 3 bases and J dropped 3; count of bases not matched to a gene: 14. The germline V gene encodes CDR1 SGDLS and CDR2 YYNGEE. This CDR3 reads CASSAPGGRTGIGNTIYF. CDR3 nucleotide sequence: TGTGCCAGCAGCGCCCCGGGGGGTAGGACAGGGATTGGAAACACCATATATTTT.